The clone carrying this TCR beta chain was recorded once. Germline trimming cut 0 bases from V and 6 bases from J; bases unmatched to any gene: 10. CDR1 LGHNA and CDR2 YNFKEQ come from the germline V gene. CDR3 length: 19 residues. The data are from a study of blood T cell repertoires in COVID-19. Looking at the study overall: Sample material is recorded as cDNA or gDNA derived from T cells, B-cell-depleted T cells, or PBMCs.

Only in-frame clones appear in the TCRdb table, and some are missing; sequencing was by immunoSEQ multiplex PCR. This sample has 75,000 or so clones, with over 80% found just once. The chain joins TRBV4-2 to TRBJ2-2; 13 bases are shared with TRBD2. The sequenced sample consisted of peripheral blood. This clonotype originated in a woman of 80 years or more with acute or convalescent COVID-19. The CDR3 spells CASSQDRTSGRAAPGELFF. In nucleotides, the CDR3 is TGTGCCAGCAGCCAAGATCGCACTAGCGGGAGGGCCGCGCCCGGGGAGCTGTTTTTT.